This paragraph reports one T cell receptor beta chain. Its specificity is unknown. The sample is drawn from a study of shared clonotypes between healthy human individuals. Study-wide findings and caveats: In four donors, around 4.5% of naive CD4 clonotypes appeared in common.

Some clones are missing from TCRdb's copy, which holds only in-frame ones; the method was immunoSEQ multiplex PCR. Among about 1.1 million clones listed, approximately 80% were seen once. The germline CDR1 and CDR2 sequences are SGHKS and YYEKEE (reference sequence). The CDR3 contains 13 residues. The ends were cut back, 2 bases at V and 1 base at J, with 6 bases in the middle. All participating donors were Caucasian adults from Nashville, Tennessee. Division of CD4+ cells produced a CD45RA+ naive subset and a CD45RA-negative memory subset. This sequence joins TRBV5-5 and TRBJ2-5; D is ambiguous. Sequenced sample: memory CD4+ T cells from PBMCs. Subset specified: CD45RA-negative fraction. This clonotype was sampled from a young man in good health. Some clones in this sample may be carry-over from other donors' samples. The CDR3 DNA follows: TGTGCCAGCAGCTTCTCCTCCCAAGAGACCCAGTACTTC. Its protein product is CASSFSSQETQYF. The variable domain in full, with the rest retrieved from reference TRBV5-5 and TRBJ2-5, is DAGVTQSPTHLIKTRGQQVTLRCSPISGHKSVSWYQQVLGQGPQFIFQYYEKEERGRGNFPDRFSARQFPNYSSELNVNALLLGDSALYLCASSFSSQETQYFGPGTRLLVL.